These 9 T cell receptor beta chains came from one sample sequenced in a study of circulating and synovial CD4+ cells in juvenile arthritis. Measured with immunoSEQ multiplex PCR; TCRdb has only the in-frame clones, and not every one. The table lists roughly 33,000 clones, about 96% of them singletons. Sequenced material: CD4+ T cells from blood. All receptors come from a human donor with juvenile idiopathic arthritis.

This chain uses TRBV28 with TRBJ2-1, with D tentatively TRBD2 (5 bases). Between the trimmed V and J ends, which lost 8 bases and 6 bases, there was a span of 11 bases. In germline, CDR1 is MDHEN, CDR2 SYDVKM. There are 12 residues in the CDR3. CDR3 DNA: TGTGCCAGCGAGGGTCTTATCAATGAGCAGTTCTTC. Translated: CASEGLINEQFF.

This rearrangement joins TRBV25-1 to TRBJ1-1, with TRBD1 matching over 7 bases. The V gene end was trimmed by 2 bases and the J gene end by 3 bases; junction bases not matched to a gene: 9. This CDR3 is built from 16 residues. Germline CDR1 and CDR2: MGHDK and SYGVNS. This CDR3 is CASSENTGVMYTEAFF. The CDR3 coding sequence is TGTGCCAGCAGTGAAAATACAGGGGTCATGTACACTGAAGCTTTCTTT.

The chain combines TRBV5-1 with TRBJ1-1; unclear D gene. CDR1 is SGHRS, CDR2 YFSETQ, per germline. V was cut by 2 bases and J by 9 bases, with 11 bases left in between. There are 12 residues in the CDR3. CDR3 nucleotide sequence: TGCGCCAGCAGCTTAGAGGGCAACCAAGCTTTCTTT. It yields the protein CASSLEGNQAFF. The whole variable domain, filled in from reference TRBV5-1 and TRBJ1-1, reads KAGVTQTPRYLIKTRGQQVTLSCSPISGHRSVSWYQQTPGQGLQFLFEYFSETQRNKGNFPGRFSGRQFSNSRSEMNVSTLELGDSALYLCASSLEGNQAFFGQGTRLTVV.

The chain uses TRBV18 and TRBJ1-5; tentative D call: TRBD1 (6 bases). Germline CDR1 and CDR2: KGHSH and LQKENI. The CDR3 spans 14 residues. V was clipped by 6 bases and J by 7 bases, with 16 bases between them. The DNA of the CDR3 is TGTGCCAGCTCTCCAGGGCCCACAGGGCAGCCCCAGCATTTT. Residues: CASSPGPTGQPQHF. Full variable domain (rest looked up from reference TRBV18 and TRBJ1-5): NAGVMQNPRHLVRRRGQEARLRCSPMKGHSHVYWYRQLPEEGLKFMVYLQKENIIDESGMPKERFSAEFPKEGPSILRIQQVVRGDSAAYFCASSPGPTGQPQHFGDGTRLSIL.

The V and J genes are TRBV6-5 and TRBJ1-1; TRBD1 is a possible D gene (5 bases). Germline V lookup: CDR1 MNHEY, CDR2 SVGAGI. The CDR3 runs 14 residues. V lost 4 bases and J lost 4, with 13 bases in between. The CDR3 here is CASSSPQGGTEAFF. CDR3 DNA: TGTGCCAGCAGTTCCCCTCAGGGAGGCACTGAAGCTTTCTTT.

The chain has TRBV19 and TRBJ2-3, with 8 bases matching TRBD2. With V trimmed by 4 bases and J by 4 bases, 16 bases remained unmatched. CDR1 and CDR2 (germline): LNHDA, SQIVND (reference sequence). The CDR3 has 18 amino acids. The CDR3 bases are TGTGCCAGTAGTACCAACCCCCGAGAGCGGGGGATCGCAGATACGCAGTATTTT. Translation gives CASSTNPRERGIADTQYF. Drawing the rest from reference TRBV19 and TRBJ2-3, the complete variable domain is DGGITQSPKYLFRKEGQNVTLSCEQNLNHDAMYWYRQDPGQGLRLIYYSQIVNDFQKGDIAEGYSVSREKKESFPLTVTSAQKNPTAFYLCASSTNPRERGIADTQYFGPGTRLTVL.

The V gene is TRBV27, the J gene TRBJ2-5, with TRBD2 matching over 9 bases. Germline values: CDR1 MNHEY, CDR2 SMNVEV (reference sequence). The V segment lost 3 bases and the J segment 4 bases; nucleotides outside the gene matches: 9. This CDR3 spans 16 amino acids. The CDR3 sequence is CASSFRLAAGAETQYF. The DNA of the CDR3 is TGTGCCAGCAGTTTCAGACTAGCGGCCGGCGCAGAGACCCAGTACTTC.

The genes are TRBV30 and TRBJ2-7, with D unresolved. Trimming shortened V by 1 base and J by 3 bases, and 4 bases separated the two germline ends. This CDR3 spans 11 amino acids. From germline, CDR1 is GTSNPN and CDR2 SVGIG (reference sequence). This chain's CDR3 is CAWSGSYEQYF. The CDR3 DNA reads as TGTGCCTGGAGTGGTAGCTACGAGCAGTACTTC.

V and J are TRBV29-1 and TRBJ1-5; D is undetermined. The CDR3 runs to 13 residues. Germline-derived CDR1 and CDR2 are SQVTM and ANQGSEA. Trimming stripped 7 bases from V and 3 bases from J, with 13 bases between. CDR3 bases: TGCAGCGCTAAAGTAAATTCCAATCAGCCCCAGCATTTT. Amino acid sequence: CSAKVNSNQPQHF.